This TCR beta chain was identified in a study of blood T cell repertoires in COVID-19. Across the study: Sources were T cells, B-cell-depleted T cells, or PBMCs; the material itself was cDNA or gDNA.

TCRdb's copy holds only in-frame clones and misses some; the assay was immunoSEQ multiplex PCR. The sample comprises roughly 60,000 clones, roughly 74% of which are singletons, and 25% rests with the top ten. Losses at the gene ends were 7 bases for V and 6 bases for J; bases not matched to a gene: 8. The CDR3 consists of 15 residues. CDR1 and CDR2 (germline): SGHVS, FQNEAQ. The TCR sequence derives from a human donor in a cohort sampled during active COVID-19. The chain has TRBV7-8 and TRBJ2-1; 11 bases line up with TRBD2. Sample: peripheral blood. As DNA, the CDR3 is TGTGCCAGCACCCCCACTAGCGGGAGAATCAATGAGCAGTTCTTC. It codes for CASTPTSGRINEQFF.